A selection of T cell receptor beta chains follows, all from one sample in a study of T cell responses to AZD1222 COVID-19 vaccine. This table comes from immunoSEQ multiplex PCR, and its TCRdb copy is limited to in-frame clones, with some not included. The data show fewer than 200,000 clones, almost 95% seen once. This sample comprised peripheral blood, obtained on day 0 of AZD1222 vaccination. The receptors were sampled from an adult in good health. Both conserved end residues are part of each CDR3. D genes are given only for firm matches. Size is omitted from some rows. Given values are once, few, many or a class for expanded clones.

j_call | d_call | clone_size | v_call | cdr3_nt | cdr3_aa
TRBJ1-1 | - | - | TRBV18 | TGTGCCAGCTCAGGAAGGGTTTACGGCACTGAAGCTTTCTTT | CASSGRVYGTEAFF
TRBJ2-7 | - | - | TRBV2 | TGTGCCACCAGACAGTCCTACGAGCAGTACTTC | CATRQSYEQYF
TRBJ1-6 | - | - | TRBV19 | TGTGCCAGTAGTGCTCCGCCCCTACACCGGGACAATTCACCCCTCCACTTT | CASSAPPLHRDNSPLHF
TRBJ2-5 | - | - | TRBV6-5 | TGTGCCAGCAGTCCTGGGGAGGCCTCTGGGACCCAGTACTTC | CASSPGEASGTQYF
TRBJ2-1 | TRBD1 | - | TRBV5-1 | TGCGCCAGCAGCTTGGGGGCAGGGGGAAATGAGCAGTTCTTC | CASSLGAGGNEQFF
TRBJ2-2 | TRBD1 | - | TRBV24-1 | TGTGCCACCAGTCCTGGACAGGCCGGGGAGCTGTTTTTT | CATSPGQAGELFF
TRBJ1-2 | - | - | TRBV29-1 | TGCAGCGTTGTACGAGGGGACTATGGCTACACCTTC | CSVVRGDYGYTF
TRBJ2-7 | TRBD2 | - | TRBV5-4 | TGTGCCAGCAGCTTAGACGGGGGGGCAACCTACGAGCAGTACTTC | CASSLDGGATYEQYF
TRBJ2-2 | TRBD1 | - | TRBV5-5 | TGTGCCAGCAGCGTGACAGGGGTGAACACCGGGGAGCTGTTTTTT | CASSVTGVNTGELFF
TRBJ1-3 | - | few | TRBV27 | TGTGCCAGCAGTTTATGGGGTCCTGATGGAAACACCATATATTTT | CASSLWGPDGNTIYF
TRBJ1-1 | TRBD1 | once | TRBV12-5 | TGTGCTAGTGGTTTGGTACCGGGACAGGGGACTGAAGCTTTCTTT | CASGLVPGQGTEAFF
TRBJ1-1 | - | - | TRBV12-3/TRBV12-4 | TGTGCCAGCAGGCTCAGGGAGGACACTGAAGCTTTCTTT | CASRLREDTEAFF
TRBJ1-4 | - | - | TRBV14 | TGTGCCAGCAGCCCAGGAACGTGGGAAAAACTGTTTTTT | CASSPGTWEKLFF
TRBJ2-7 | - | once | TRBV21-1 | TGTGCCAGCAGCAAAGCCCCCCCGCAGGGCGGCGAGCAGTACTTC | CASSKAPPQGGEQYF
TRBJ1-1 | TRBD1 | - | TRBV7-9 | TGTGCCAGCAGCTCGGGACAGGGAAACACTGAAGCTTTCTTT | CASSSGQGNTEAFF
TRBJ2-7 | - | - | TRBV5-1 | TGCGCCAGCAGAATGGAGCAGGACTACGAGCAGTACTTC | CASRMEQDYEQYF
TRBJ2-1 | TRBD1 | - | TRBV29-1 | TGCAGCGTCCTCGGACAGGGGCACTCCTACAATGAGCAGTTCTTC | CSVLGQGHSYNEQFF
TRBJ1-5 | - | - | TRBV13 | TGTGCCAGCAGCACTCGAGGACAGCCCCAGCATTTT | CASSTRGQPQHF
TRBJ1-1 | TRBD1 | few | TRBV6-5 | TGTGCCAGCAGTTCGGACAGGGCGAGGGCTTTCTTT | CASSSDRARAFF
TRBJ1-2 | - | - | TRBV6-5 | TGTGCCAGCAGCCGATCCCGGTGGATGGAGGGCTACACCTTC | CASSRSRWMEGYTF
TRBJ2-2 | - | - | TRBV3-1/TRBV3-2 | TGTGCCAGCAGCCAAGAATTGTATCCTCGCGGGGAGCTGTTTTTT | CASSQELYPRGELFF
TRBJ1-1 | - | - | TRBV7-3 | TGTGCCAGCAGCTCAGGACTAGCGAACACTGAAGCTTTCTTT | CASSSGLANTEAFF
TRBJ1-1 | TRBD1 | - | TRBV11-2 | TGTGCCAGCAGCTTACCTCTACAGGGGGCGCGAGCTTTCTTT | CASSLPLQGARAFF
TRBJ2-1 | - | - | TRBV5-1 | TGCGCCAGCAGCTTAAGGGCGGCTGGGGGGAATGAGCAGTTCTTC | CASSLRAAGGNEQFF
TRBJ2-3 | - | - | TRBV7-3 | TGTGCCAGCAGTTTTAGGGGACCGGACCCCACAGATACGCAGTATTTT | CASSFRGPDPTDTQYF
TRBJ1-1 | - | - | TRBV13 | TGTGCCAGCAGCTTAGGACGAGGCGGCACTGAAGCTTTCTTT | CASSLGRGGTEAFF
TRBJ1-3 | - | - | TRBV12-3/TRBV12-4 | TGTGCCAGCAGTTTGTCCGGAAACACCATATATTTT | CASSLSGNTIYF
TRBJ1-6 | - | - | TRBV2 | TGTGCCAGCAGCGGCAACAATAATTCACCCCTCCACTTT | CASSGNNNSPLHF
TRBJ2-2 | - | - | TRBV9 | TGTGCCAGCAGCGTCACGGGGTCGAACACCGGGGAGCTGTTTTTT | CASSVTGSNTGELFF
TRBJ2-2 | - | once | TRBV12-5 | TGTGCTAGTGAACGGGACGTAAACACCGGGGAGCTGTTTTTT | CASERDVNTGELFF
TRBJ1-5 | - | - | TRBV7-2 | TGTGCCAGCAGCTCACCCTATGACAGACAGCCCCAGCATTTT | CASSSPYDRQPQHF